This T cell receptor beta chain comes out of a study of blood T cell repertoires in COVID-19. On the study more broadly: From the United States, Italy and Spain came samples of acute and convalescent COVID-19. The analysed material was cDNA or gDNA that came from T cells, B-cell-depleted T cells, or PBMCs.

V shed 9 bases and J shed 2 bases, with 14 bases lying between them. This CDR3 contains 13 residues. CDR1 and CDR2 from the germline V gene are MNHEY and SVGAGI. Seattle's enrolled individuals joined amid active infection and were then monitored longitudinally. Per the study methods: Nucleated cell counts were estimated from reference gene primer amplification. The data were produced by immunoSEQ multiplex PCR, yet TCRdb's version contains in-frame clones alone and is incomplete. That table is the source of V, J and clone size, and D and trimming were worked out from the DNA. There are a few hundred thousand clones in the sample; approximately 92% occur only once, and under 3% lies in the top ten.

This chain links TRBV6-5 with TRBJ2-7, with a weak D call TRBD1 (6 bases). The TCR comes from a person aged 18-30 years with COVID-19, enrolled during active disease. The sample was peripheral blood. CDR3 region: CASSKRQAYEQYF. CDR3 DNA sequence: TGTGCCAGTTCGAAAAGACAGGCCTACGAGCAGTACTTC.